Described below is a single T cell receptor beta chain sequence and its context. These data come from a study of blood T cell repertoires in COVID-19. Study-level background: Collection of acute and convalescent COVID-19 samples took place in the United States, Italy and Spain.

Seattle patients were enrolled during active infection and followed longitudinally. Original handling: Estimates of nucleated cell counts were drawn from the amplification of reference gene primers. TCRdb keeps only in-frame clones here, not all; method: immunoSEQ multiplex PCR. V, J and clone size reflect that table, while D and trimming were determined from the DNA. The sample comprises 95,000 to 120,000 clones, around 85% of which are singletons, and about 5.5% rests with the top ten. The sequence was obtained from a woman in her sixties or seventies with COVID-19, enrolled during active disease. The sequenced material came from peripheral blood.

CDR3 sequence: CASRRGLLDDGYTF. The CDR3 DNA follows: TGTGCCAGCCGACGAGGGTTGCTTGACGATGGCTACACCTTC. The rearrangement links TRBV3-1 (or the pseudogene TRBV3-2) to TRBJ1-2; D unresolved. CDR1 is LGHDT and CDR2 is YNNKEL in the germline V gene (reference sequence). V shed 8 bases and J shed 6 bases, with 19 bases lying between them. The CDR3 contains 14 residues.